This T cell receptor (beta chain) was identified in a study of shared clonotypes between healthy human individuals. The naive CD8 subset, CD45RO-negative cells positively selected for CCR7, excluded terminally differentiated effector memory CD45RA+ cells. Worth noting for this clone: What it binds is unknown.

Several immunoSEQ 96-well plates shared each subset's DNA, each plate a replicate. Only in-frame clones appear in the TCRdb table, and some are missing; sequencing was by immunoSEQ multiplex PCR. The table lists millions of clones, 93% of them singletons. Study-wide results and limits: Clonotype sharing among donors was expected to depend on sequencing depth. In the sorted subsets, rarefaction showed sequencing was incomplete despite large depth. A handful of donors showed sharing of 4.5% to 5% of naive CD4 clonotypes.

The CDR3 length is 16 residues. J was trimmed by 2 bases and V by 6 bases; bases with no gene match: 10. Looked up from germline, CDR1 is MNHEY and CDR2 is SMNVEV (reference sequence). The receptor comes from a man younger than 35 in good health. Some clones in this sample may be carry-over from other donors' samples. The sequenced material came from naive CD8+ T cells from PBMCs. The V call is TRBV27, the J call TRBJ1-5; 7 nucleotides match TRBD1. CDR3 sequence reads: CASREGAGAGNQPQHF. The DNA of the CDR3 is TGTGCCAGCAGGGAGGGGGCGGGGGCTGGCAATCAGCCCCAGCATTTT.